The 5 T cell receptor beta chains listed next were all sequenced from one sample in a study of control samples from healthy donors and cancer patients. Sequenced by immunoSEQ multiplex PCR; TCRdb stores in-frame clones only, minus some. The sample yields around 51,000 clones, approximately 80% seen once. The source material was blood. The receptor source for this set is a man aged 65 to 79 in good health.

The J gene is TRBJ1-1, the V gene TRBV11-1; D is ambiguous. CDR1 and CDR2 from the germline V gene are SGHAT and FQDESV (reference sequence). This CDR3 is 13 amino acids long. Trimming removed 3 bases at V and 1 base at J, with 6 bases between. The DNA of the CDR3 is TGTGCCAGCAGCTTTGACCCGAACACTGAAGCTTTCTTT. Translation gives CASSFDPNTEAFF.

The chain couples TRBV4-1 to TRBJ2-1, with 7 bases lining up with TRBD1. The CDR3 consists of 17 residues. V lost 0 bases and J lost 7; bases outside the gene matches: 12. Germline CDR1 MGHRA, CDR2 YSYEKL. CDR3 in DNA: TGCGCCAGCAGCCAAGAAAGGGGGCAGGGTCCCACAAATGAGCAGTTCTTC. Amino acid sequence: CASSQERGQGPTNEQFF.

This chain links TRBV25-1 with TRBJ1-5; D remains ambiguous. The germline V gene has CDR1 MGHDK and CDR2 SYGVNS. Deletions cut 3 bases from V and 8 bases from J, with 8 bases between. The CDR3 is 12 residues long. CDR3 protein: CASSDGEEPQHF. The CDR3 DNA is TGTGCCAGCAGTGACGGTGAGGAGCCCCAGCATTTT.

The V gene is TRBV15, the J gene TRBJ2-1, with D tentatively TRBD1 (6 bases). The CDR3 spans 15 residues. V was shortened by 1 base and J by 4 bases, with 11 bases between the two germline ends. CDR1 and CDR2 (germline): LNHNV, YYDKDF (reference sequence). The CDR3 nucleotides are TGTGCCACCAGCAGAGGGGGGACACATTACAATGAGCAGTTCTTC. Encoded protein: CATSRGGTHYNEQFF.

V gene TRBV11-3 combines with J gene TRBJ2-5; D gene unclear. CDR3 length: 16 amino acids. From germline, CDR1 is SGHNT and CDR2 YENEEA. Trimming removed 1 base from V and 5 bases from J, with 17 bases in between. DNA for the CDR3: TGTGCCAGCAGCTTAGGTCAAGATCCGGGTTGGGAGACCCAGTACTTC. Protein: CASSLGQDPGWETQYF.